What follows are 13 T cell receptor beta chains derived from one specimen sequenced in a study of CD8 T cells in Susac syndrome. RNA totalling about 0.45 to 1 ug underwent reverse transcription with random hexamers. MiXCR, applied by TCRdb to the immunoSEQ multiplex PCR reads, yields one record per CDR3 protein. The repertoire holds about 20,000 distinct CDR3 sequences, with 90% to 95% as singletons. Specimen: CD8+ T cells from PBMCs. The receptors originated from a human donor in good health.

The rearrangement joins TRBV5-1 to TRBJ2-5, with 7 bases aligning to TRBD1. This CDR3 has 16 residues. The ends lost 4 bases at V and 3 bases at J; junction bases unmatched: 12. Germline loops: CDR1 SGHRS, CDR2 YFSETQ. The CDR3 spells CASSLLPGTAKETQYF. CDR3 nucleotide sequence: TGCGCCAGCAGCCTCCTTCCCGGGACAGCAAAAGAGACCCAGTACTTC.

The CDR3 bases are TGCAGCGTTGAACTTGGGGTTTTTGGCTACACCTTC. Translating gives CSVELGVFGYTF. J is TRBJ1-2 and V is TRBV29-1; D gene unclear. V lost 2 bases, J lost 7 bases, and 11 bases lay in between. The length of the CDR3 is 12 residues. Germline lookup yields CDR1 SQVTM and CDR2 ANQGSEA.

The chain uses TRBV9 and TRBJ2-5; the D gene is possibly TRBD1 (6 bases). The germline gives CDR1 SGDLS, CDR2 YYNGEE. The CDR3 is 15 residues long. V lost 3 bases and J 5 bases, leaving 17 bases between the germline ends. The CDR3 coding sequence is TGTGCCAGCAGCGGTGCCGACAGGTTTGGGGAGACCCAGTACTTC. Its translation is CASSGADRFGETQYF. Complete variable domain (other parts from reference TRBV9 and TRBJ2-5): DSGVTQTPKHLITATGQRVTLRCSPRSGDLSVYWYQQSLDQGLQFLIQYYNGEERAKGNILERFSAQQFPDLHSELNLSSLELGDSALYFCASSGADRFGETQYFGPGTRLLVL.

The V call is TRBV20-1, the J call TRBJ1-2; no reliable D call. Germline V gene data show CDR1 as DFQATT and CDR2 as SNEGSKA (reference sequence). This CDR3 is 15 amino acids long. V gave up 5 bases and J gave up 5 bases, with 21 bases separating them. The CDR3 region is CSADASSVEGYGYTF. The CDR3, as DNA: TGCAGTGCTGATGCGTCCTCCGTAGAAGGATATGGCTACACCTTC.

CDR3 sequence (DNA): TGTGCCAGCAGCCGAAAGGGGGACGGCGCGAAGCAGCCCCAGCATTTT. Amino acids: CASSRKGDGAKQPQHF. The V and J genes are TRBV2 and TRBJ1-5; D perhaps matches TRBD1 (6 bases). The CDR3 is made up of 16 amino acids. V lost 6 bases and J lost 7, with 22 bases in between. CDR1 and CDR2 (germline): SNHLY, FYNNEI.

The gene calls are TRBV7-9 and TRBJ1-2, with D possibly being TRBD1 (5 bases). The germline V gene has CDR1 SEHNR and CDR2 FQNEAQ (reference sequence). This CDR3 comprises 16 residues. Trimming removed 2 bases from V and 2 bases from J, with 15 bases in between. CDR3 region: CASSLPPRDDNYGYTF. The CDR3 bases are TGTGCCAGCAGCTTACCTCCGCGGGACGACAACTATGGCTACACCTTC.

V gene TRBV7-8 combines with J gene TRBJ2-7; no firm D call. Germline V lookup: CDR1 SGHVS, CDR2 FQNEAQ. The germline V and J ends were trimmed by 6 bases and 2 bases, with 11 bases remaining between them. The CDR3 spans 13 residues. The CDR3, as DNA: TGTGCCAGCAGGCCGGGCCTCGCCTACGAGCAGTACTTC. Protein: CASRPGLAYEQYF. Variable domain in full (rest from reference TRBV7-8 and TRBJ2-7): GAGVSQSPRYKVAKRGQDVALRCDPISGHVSLFWYQQALGQGPEFLTYFQNEAQLDKSGLPSDRFFAERPEGSVSTLKIQRTQQEDSAVYLCASRPGLAYEQYFGPGTRLTVT.

This chain connects TRBV7-9 to TRBJ2-7; no definite D call. V was trimmed by 1 base and J by 4 bases, leaving 8 bases between them. The CDR3 contains 13 residues. Germline CDR1 is SEHNR and CDR2 is FQNEAQ (reference sequence). CDR3 sequence reads: CASSLEVVYEQYF. DNA of the CDR3: TGTGCCAGCAGCTTAGAGGTAGTGTACGAGCAGTACTTC.

The chain has TRBV19 and TRBJ2-5, with TRBD2 matching 8 bases. CDR1 LNHDA and CDR2 SQIVND come from the germline V gene (reference sequence). V dropped 6 bases and J dropped 1; count of bases not matched to a gene: 10. CDR3 length: 16 amino acids. The DNA of the CDR3 is TGTGCCAGTAGCCCACTAGCGGATTTGGTCCAAGAGACCCAGTACTTC. Translating it yields CASSPLADLVQETQYF.

This chain connects TRBV9 to TRBJ2-7; TRBD1 is a possible D gene (5 bases). Germline CDR1 SGDLS, CDR2 YYNGEE. The V end lost 0 bases, the J end lost 2 bases, and 9 bases lay between the germline ends. CDR3 length equals 14 residues. The CDR3 DNA sequence: TGTGCCAGCAGCGTAGGGGGCAGCCCCTACGAGCAGTACTTC. Translating it yields CASSVGGSPYEQYF. The complete variable domain, with remaining parts taken from reference TRBV9 and TRBJ2-7, reads DSGVTQTPKHLITATGQRVTLRCSPRSGDLSVYWYQQSLDQGLQFLIQYYNGEERAKGNILERFSAQQFPDLHSELNLSSLELGDSALYFCASSVGGSPYEQYFGPGTRLTVT.

The chain recombines TRBV14 with TRBJ2-5, with 8 nucleotides matching TRBD1. This CDR3 region has 18 residues. J lost 1 base, V lost 1 base, and 11 bases had no gene match. In germline, CDR1 is SGHDN, CDR2 FVKESK. This CDR3 is CASSQVGTGLRGQETQYF. The CDR3 DNA follows: TGTGCCAGCAGCCAAGTAGGGACAGGTTTAAGAGGCCAAGAGACCCAGTACTTC.

The chain combines TRBV20-1 with TRBJ2-5; D possibly corresponds to TRBD1 (5 bases). This CDR3 is 14 amino acids long. The V and J ends lost 5 bases and 4 bases respectively, with 17 bases between them. Germline V gene lookup returns CDR1 DFQATT and CDR2 SNEGSKA (reference sequence). CDR3 protein: CSAPGPQGGETQYF. The CDR3 coding sequence is TGCAGTGCTCCTGGACCTCAGGGTGGAGAGACCCAGTACTTC.

The chain is built from TRBV24-1 and TRBJ2-3; D call uncertain. Germline loops: CDR1 KGHDR, CDR2 SFDVKD. The CDR3 loop spans 13 amino acids. Trimming took 2 bases from V and 5 from J, leaving 7 bases between them. DNA of the CDR3: TGTGCCACCAGTGATTCGTTAGGAGATACGCAGTATTTT. Translated, it gives CATSDSLGDTQYF.